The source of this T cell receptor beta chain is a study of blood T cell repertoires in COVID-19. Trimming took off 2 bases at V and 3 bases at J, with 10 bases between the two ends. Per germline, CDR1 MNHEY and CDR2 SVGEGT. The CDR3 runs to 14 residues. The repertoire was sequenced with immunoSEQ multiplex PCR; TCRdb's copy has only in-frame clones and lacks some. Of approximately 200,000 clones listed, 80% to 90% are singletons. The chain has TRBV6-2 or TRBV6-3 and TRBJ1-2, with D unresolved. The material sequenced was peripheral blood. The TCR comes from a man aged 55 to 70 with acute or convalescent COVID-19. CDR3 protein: CASSYNTAYYGYTF. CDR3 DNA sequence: TGTGCCAGCAGTTACAATACAGCCTACTATGGCTACACCTTC.